This T cell receptor beta chain comes out of a study of identical twins. TCRdb analysed the 5' RACE reads with MiXCR anew, one entry per CDR3 protein. This sample has under 450,000 distinct CDR3 sequences, with approximately 17% found just once. The CDR3 length is 12 residues. The germline V gene encodes CDR1 GTSNPN and CDR2 SVGIG (reference sequence). The V end lost 4 bases, the J end lost 2 bases, and 9 bases lay between the germline ends. Remarks on this clonotype: Its cognate antigen is unknown.

Study results and limitations: For monozygotic twins, models underestimated out-of-frame TCR alpha sharing. High-abundance cord blood beta clonotypes had fewer insertions; memory repertoires showed none. Zero-insertion analyses might be partly confounded by invariant T cells like MAIT and iNKT.

The chain carries TRBV30 and TRBJ2-7; tentatively, D is TRBD1 (6 bases). The sequenced sample consisted of naive T cells sorted from blood. This receptor was identified in a man aged 50 to 60 in good health. The chain's CDR3 is CAWKGVAYEQYF. CDR3 DNA: TGTGCCTGGAAGGGGGTCGCCTACGAGCAGTACTTC.